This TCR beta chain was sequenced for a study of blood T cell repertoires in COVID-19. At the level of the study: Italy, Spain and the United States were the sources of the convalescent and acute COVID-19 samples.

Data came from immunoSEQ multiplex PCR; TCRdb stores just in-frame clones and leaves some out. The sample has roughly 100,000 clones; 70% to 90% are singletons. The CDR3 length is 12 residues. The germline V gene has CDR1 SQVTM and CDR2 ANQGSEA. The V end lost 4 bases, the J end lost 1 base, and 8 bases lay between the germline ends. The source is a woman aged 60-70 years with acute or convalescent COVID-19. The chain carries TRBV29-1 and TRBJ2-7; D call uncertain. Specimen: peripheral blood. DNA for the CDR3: TGCAGCGTTGGTGTCGGTTCCTACGAGCAGTACTTC. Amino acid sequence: CSVGVGSYEQYF.